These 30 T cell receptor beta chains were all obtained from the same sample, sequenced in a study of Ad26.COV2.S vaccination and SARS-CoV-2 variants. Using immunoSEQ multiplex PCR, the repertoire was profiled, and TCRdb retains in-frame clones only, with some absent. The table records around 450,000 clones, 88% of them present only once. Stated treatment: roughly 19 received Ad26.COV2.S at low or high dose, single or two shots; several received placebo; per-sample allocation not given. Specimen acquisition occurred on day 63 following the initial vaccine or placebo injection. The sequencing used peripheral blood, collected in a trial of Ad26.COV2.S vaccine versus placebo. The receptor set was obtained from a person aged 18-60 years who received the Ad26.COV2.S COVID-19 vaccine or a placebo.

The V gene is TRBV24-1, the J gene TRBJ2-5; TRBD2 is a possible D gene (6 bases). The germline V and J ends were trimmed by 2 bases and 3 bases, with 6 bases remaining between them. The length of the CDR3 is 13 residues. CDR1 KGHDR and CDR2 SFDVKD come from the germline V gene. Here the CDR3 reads CATSDWGEETQYF. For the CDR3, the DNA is TGTGCCACCAGTGATTGGGGGGAAGAGACCCAGTACTTC.

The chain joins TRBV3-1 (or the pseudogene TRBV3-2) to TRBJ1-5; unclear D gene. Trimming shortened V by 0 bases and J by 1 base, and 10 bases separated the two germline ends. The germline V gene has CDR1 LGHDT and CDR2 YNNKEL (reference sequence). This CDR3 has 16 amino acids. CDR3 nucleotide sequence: TGTGCCAGCAGCCAAGAATTTGGGCGGAGCAATCAGCCCCAGCATTTT. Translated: CASSQEFGRSNQPQHF.

CDR3 bases: TGTGCCAGCACCAGAAGACAGGGGGTCGTCAATGAGCAGTTCTTC. It translates to CASTRRQGVVNEQFF. The J gene is TRBJ2-1, the V gene TRBV5-6; 9 nucleotides align to TRBD1. The V segment lost 6 bases and the J segment 6 bases; nucleotides outside the gene matches: 10. The CDR3 length is 15 residues. The germline gives CDR1 SGHDT, CDR2 YYEEEE.

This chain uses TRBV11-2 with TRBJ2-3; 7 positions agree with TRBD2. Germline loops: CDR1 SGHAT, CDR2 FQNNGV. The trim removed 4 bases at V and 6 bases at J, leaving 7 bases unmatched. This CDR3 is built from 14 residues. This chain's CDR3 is CASSSGTTGDTQYF. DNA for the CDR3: TGTGCCAGCAGCTCCGGGACTACGGGGGATACGCAGTATTTT.

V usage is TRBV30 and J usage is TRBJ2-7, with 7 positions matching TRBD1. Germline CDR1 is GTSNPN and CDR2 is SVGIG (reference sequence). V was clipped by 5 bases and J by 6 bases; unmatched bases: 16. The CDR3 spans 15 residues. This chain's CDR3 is CAWDSDRVYPLEQYF. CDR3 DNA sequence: TGTGCCTGGGATTCCGACAGGGTATATCCCCTCGAGCAGTACTTC.

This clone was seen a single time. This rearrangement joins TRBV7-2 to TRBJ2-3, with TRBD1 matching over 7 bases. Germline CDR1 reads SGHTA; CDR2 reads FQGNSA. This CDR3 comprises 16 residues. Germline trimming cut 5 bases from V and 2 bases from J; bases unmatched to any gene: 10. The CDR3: CASSLTGVSSTDTQYF. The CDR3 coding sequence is TGTGCCAGCAGCCTTACAGGGGTCTCTTCCACAGATACGCAGTATTTT. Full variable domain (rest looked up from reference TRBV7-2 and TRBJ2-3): GAGVSQSPSNKVTEKGKDVELRCDPISGHTALYWYRQSLGQGLEFLIYFQGNSAPDKSGLPSDRFSAERTGGSVSTLTIQRTQQEDSAVYLCASSLTGVSSTDTQYFGPGTRLTVL.

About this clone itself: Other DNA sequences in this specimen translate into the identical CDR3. CDR3: CASSDLRGPYEQYF. The CDR3 DNA reads as TGTGCCAGCAGTGACCTCAGGGGTCCGTACGAGCAGTACTTC. The genes are TRBV2 and TRBJ2-7, with D maybe TRBD1 (6 bases). The CDR3 contains 14 residues. Trimming cost V 3 bases and J 4 bases, with 13 bases left between them. The germline gives CDR1 SNHLY, CDR2 FYNNEI.

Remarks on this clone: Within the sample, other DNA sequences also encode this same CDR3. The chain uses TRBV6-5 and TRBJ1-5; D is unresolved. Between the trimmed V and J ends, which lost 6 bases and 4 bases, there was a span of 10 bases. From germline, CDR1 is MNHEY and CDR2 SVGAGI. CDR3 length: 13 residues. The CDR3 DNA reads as TGTGCCAGCAGCCGGGGTGGTAATCAGCCCCAGCATTTT. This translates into CASSRGGNQPQHF.

The DNA of the CDR3 is TGCAGTGCTAGTGGCTTGGGGACGGACTATGGCTACACCTTC. This sequence encodes CSASGLGTDYGYTF. The rearrangement joins TRBV20-1 to TRBJ1-2; D may be TRBD1 (5 bases). The CDR3 runs to 14 residues. The germline gives CDR1 DFQATT, CDR2 SNEGSKA (reference sequence). The V and J ends lost 3 bases and 3 bases respectively, with 14 bases between them.

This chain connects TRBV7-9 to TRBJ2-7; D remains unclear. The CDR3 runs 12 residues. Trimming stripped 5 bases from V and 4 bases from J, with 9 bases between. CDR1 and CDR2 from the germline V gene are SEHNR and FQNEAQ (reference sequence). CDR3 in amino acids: CASSSRGYEQYF. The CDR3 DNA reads TGTGCCAGCAGCAGCAGAGGATACGAGCAGTACTTC.

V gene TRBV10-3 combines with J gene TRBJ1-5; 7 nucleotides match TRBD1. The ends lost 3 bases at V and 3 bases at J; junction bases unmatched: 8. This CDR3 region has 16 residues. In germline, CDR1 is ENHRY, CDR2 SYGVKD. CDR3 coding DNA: TGTGCCATCAGTGACAGTCCGACAGGGCACAATCAGCCCCAGCATTTT. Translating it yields CAISDSPTGHNQPQHF.

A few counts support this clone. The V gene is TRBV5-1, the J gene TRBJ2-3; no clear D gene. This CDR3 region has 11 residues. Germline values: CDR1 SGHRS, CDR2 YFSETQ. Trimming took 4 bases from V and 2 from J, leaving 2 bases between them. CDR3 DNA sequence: TGCGCCAGCAGCAACACAGATACGCAGTATTTT. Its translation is CASSNTDTQYF.

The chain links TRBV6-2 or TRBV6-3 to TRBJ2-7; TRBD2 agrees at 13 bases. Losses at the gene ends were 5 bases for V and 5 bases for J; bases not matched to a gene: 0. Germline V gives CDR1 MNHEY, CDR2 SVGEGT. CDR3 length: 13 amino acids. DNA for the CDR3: TGTGCCAGCAGTGGACTAGCGGGGGACGAGCAGTACTTC. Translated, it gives CASSGLAGDEQYF.

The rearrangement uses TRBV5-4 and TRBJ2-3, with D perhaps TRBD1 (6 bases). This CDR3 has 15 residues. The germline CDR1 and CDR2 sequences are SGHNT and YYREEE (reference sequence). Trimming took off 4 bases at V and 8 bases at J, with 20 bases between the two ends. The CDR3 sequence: CASSNLQGVKVTQYF. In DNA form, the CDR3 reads TGTGCCAGCAGCAATTTACAGGGCGTGAAAGTTACGCAGTATTTT.

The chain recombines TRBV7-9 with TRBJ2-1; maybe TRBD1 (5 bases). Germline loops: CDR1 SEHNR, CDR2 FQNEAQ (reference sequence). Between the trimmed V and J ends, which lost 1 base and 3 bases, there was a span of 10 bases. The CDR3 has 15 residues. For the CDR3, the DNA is TGTGCCAGCAGCTTAGTGCAGGGATACTACAATGAGCAGTTCTTC. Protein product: CASSLVQGYYNEQFF.

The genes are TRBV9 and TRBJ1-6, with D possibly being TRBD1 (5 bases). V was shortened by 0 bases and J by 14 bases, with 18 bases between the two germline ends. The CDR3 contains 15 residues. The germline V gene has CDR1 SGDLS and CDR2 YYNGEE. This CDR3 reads CASSVEPGTQETLHF. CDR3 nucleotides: TGTGCCAGCAGCGTAGAGCCCGGGACCCAAGAAACCCTCCACTTT.

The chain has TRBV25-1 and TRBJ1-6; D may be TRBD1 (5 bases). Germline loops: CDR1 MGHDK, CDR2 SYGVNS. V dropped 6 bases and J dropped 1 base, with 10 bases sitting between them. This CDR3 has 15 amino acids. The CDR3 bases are TGTGCCAGCAGAGAGGGGATGTCCTATAATTCACCCCTCCACTTT. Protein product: CASREGMSYNSPLHF.

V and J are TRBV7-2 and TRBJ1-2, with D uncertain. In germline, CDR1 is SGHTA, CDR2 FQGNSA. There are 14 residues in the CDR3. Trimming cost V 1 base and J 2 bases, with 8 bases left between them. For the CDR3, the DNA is TGTGCCAGCAGCTTAGAGGCGGTCAACTATGGCTACACCTTC. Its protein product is CASSLEAVNYGYTF. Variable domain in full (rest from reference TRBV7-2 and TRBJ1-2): GAGVSQSPSNKVTEKGKDVELRCDPISGHTALYWYRQSLGQGLEFLIYFQGNSAPDKSGLPSDRFSAERTGGSVSTLTIQRTQQEDSAVYLCASSLEAVNYGYTFGSGTRLTVV.

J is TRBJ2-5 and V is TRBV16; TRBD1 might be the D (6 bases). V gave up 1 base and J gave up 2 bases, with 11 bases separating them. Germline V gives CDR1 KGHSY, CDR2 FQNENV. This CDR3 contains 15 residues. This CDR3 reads CASSQFYRGQETQYF. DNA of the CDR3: TGTGCCAGCAGCCAATTCTATAGGGGGCAAGAGACCCAGTACTTC.

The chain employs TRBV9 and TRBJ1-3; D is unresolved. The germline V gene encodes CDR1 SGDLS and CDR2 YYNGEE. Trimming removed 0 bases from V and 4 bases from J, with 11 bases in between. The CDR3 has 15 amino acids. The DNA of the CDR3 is TGTGCCAGCAGCGTAGCGAGAGAAGAGGGAAACACCATATATTTT. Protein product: CASSVAREEGNTIYF.

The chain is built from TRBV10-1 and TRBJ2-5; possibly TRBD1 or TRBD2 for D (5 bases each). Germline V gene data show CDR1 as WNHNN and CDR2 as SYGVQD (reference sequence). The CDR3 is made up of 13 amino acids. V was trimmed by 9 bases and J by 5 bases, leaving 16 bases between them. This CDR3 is CARGWGKRETQYF. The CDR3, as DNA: TGCGCCAGAGGATGGGGGAAGAGGGAGACCCAGTACTTC.

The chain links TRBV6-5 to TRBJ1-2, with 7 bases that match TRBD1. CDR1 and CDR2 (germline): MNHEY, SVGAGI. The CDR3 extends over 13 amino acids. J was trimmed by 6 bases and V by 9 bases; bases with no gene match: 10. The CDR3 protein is CASRDRLFHGYTF. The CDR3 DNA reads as TGTGCCAGTCGGGACAGACTATTCCATGGCTACACCTTC.

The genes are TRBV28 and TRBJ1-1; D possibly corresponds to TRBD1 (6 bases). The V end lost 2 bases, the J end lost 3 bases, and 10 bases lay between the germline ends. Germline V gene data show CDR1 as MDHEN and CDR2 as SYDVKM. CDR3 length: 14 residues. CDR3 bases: TGTGCCAGCAGTTTAGTAGGGGGGGACACTGAAGCTTTCTTT. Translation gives CASSLVGGDTEAFF.

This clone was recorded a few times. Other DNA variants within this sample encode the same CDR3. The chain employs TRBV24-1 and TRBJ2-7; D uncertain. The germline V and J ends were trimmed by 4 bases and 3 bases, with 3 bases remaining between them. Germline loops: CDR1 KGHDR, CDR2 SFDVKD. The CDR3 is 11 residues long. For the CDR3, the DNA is TGTGCCACCAGTGACAGCTACGAGCAGTACTTC. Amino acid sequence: CATSDSYEQYF.

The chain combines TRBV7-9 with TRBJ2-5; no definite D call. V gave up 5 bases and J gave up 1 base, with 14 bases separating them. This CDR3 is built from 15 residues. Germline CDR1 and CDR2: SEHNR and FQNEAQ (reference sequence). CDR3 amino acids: CASSVYGRAQETQYF. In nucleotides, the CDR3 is TGTGCCAGCAGCGTATACGGAAGGGCCCAAGAGACCCAGTACTTC.

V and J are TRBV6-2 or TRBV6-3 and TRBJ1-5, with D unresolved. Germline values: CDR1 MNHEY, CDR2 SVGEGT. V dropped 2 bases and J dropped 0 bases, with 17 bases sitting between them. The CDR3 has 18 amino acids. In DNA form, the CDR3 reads TGTGCCAGCAGTTACCCCGGTTTGAGAACTTATAGCAATCAGCCCCAGCATTTT. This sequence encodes CASSYPGLRTYSNQPQHF.

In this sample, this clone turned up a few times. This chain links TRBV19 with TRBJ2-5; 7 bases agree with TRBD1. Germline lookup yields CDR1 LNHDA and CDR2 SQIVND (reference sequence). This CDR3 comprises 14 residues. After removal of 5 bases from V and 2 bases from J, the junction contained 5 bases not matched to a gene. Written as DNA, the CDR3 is TGTGCCAGTAGTCTTGGGACAGCGCAAGAGACCCAGTACTTC. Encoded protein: CASSLGTAQETQYF. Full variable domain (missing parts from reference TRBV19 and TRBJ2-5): DGGITQSPKYLFRKEGQNVTLSCEQNLNHDAMYWYRQDPGQGLRLIYYSQIVNDFQKGDIAEGYSVSREKKESFPLTVTSAQKNPTAFYLCASSLGTAQETQYFGPGTRLLVL.

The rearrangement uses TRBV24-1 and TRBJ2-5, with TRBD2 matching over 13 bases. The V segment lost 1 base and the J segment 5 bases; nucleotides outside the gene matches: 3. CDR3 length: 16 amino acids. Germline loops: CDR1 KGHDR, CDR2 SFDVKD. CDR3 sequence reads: CATSDFTSGGDETQYF. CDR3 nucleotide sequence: TGTGCCACCAGTGATTTTACTAGCGGGGGGGACGAGACCCAGTACTTC.

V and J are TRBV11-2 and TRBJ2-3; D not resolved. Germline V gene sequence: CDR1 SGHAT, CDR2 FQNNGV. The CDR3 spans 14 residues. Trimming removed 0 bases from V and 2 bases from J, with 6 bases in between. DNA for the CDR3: TGTGCCAGCAGCTTAGACTACTACACAGATACGCAGTATTTT. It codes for CASSLDYYTDTQYF.

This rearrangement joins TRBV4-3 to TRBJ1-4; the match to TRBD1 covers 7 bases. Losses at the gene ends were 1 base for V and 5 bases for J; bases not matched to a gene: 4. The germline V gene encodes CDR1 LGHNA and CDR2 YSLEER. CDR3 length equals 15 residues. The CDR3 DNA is TGCGCCAGCAGCCAAGGACAGGGAAGGAATGAAAAACTGTTTTTT. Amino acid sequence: CASSQGQGRNEKLFF.